This T cell receptor (beta chain) comes out of a study of blood T cell repertoires in COVID-19 (TCRdb year 2020). In terms of the full investigation: Collaborator samples came from the United States, Italy and Spain and covered acute and convalescent phases of COVID-19. The material from the prospective study consisted of cDNA or gDNA derived from T cells, B-cell-depleted T cells, or PBMCs. The dataset comprised deeply sampled blood TCRbeta repertoires from subjects exposed to, actively infected with, or recovered from COVID-19. The repertoires were made available in a free public database intended to serve as a resource for research on the immune response to SARS-CoV-2. The samples were drawn from two sources: the first 160 participants of the ongoing ImmuneRACE study, and 950 to 1,500 subjects contributed by 6 global collaborators. Nearly every sample came with metadata listing a de-identified subject ID, COVID-19 status, age in years and sex. HLA class I and class II types, where available, came from metadata supplied by the sample provider rather than from assay-based typing.

Measured from the cysteine to the phenylalanine, the CDR3 is 16 residues long. CDR3 DNA is the only sequence kept; it has 48 bases, read in frame from the first base. CDR1 and CDR2 (MNHEY, SMNVEV) derive from the germline V gene (reference sequence). V and J are trimmed by 5 bases and 0 bases, and the gene matches miss 5 bases of the junction. Here is what the overall study found, with its caveats: Clinical and demographic metadata were provided uncurated, with the amount varying by source and participant.

The collaborating institutions used their own protocols to collect whole blood in K2EDTA tubes. Collaborator samples were shipped for TCRbeta analysis as frozen whole blood, isolated PBMCs, or DNA extracted from either sample type. Comments on this clone: This receptor's antigen is unknown. The record has no base qualities; no much larger clone is one base away.

TCRbeta CDR3 regions were amplified from genomic DNA using the immunoSEQ Assay, a bias-controlled multiplex PCR. Processing in the source paper ran as follows. The number of nucleated cells in each sample was estimated from the amplification of reference gene primers within the assay. To quantify the absolute abundance of each unique TCRbeta CDR3 rearrangement, sequence reads were collapsed and filtered. For each sample, productive Simpson clonality was calculated by taking the square root of Simpson's diversity index across productive rearrangements. Drawn from immuneACCESS, this table holds only the in-frame rearrangements with V and J called that TCRdb kept. Clones are partly lost; checked studies trace under half to an unresolved V gene and leave the rest unexplained. V and J calls and clone size are copied from that table; D and trimming were computed from the DNA. Across this sample there are about 15,000 clones, with 85% to 90% seen only once. The ten largest clones take up under 2.5% of the sample.

The source of this sequence is a woman in her 70s in a cohort sampled during active or convalescent COVID-19. The sequence links TRBV27 to TRBJ2-2, and 8 junctional nucleotides match TRBD1. Source material: peripheral blood. The CDR3 protein: CASSQPGQANTGELFF. DNA sequence: TGTGCCAGCAGTCAACCGGGACAGGCGAACACCGGGGAGCTGTTTTTT.